This TCR beta chain was captured in a study of post-analysis software for immune sequencing data. The study, taken as a whole, reports: The five TRBV segments detected at higher frequency in patients than in controls included TRBV5-6, TRBV5-1 and TRBV20-1. Same-batch preparations were strongly co-clustered by F measure. Controls showed significantly higher normalized Chao1 diversity than did multiple sclerosis patients.

V was clipped by 7 bases and J by 6 bases; unmatched bases: 7. This CDR3 has 14 amino acids. Germline values: CDR1 MDHEN, CDR2 SYDVKM. About this clonotype itself: Its antigen is not known.

The library was made from cDNA and included unique molecular identifiers. TCRdb processed the PCR reads anew with MiXCR; each CDR3 protein has one entry. The profile covers 700,000 to 800,000 distinct CDR3 sequences, with 30% appearing a single time and approximately 0.6% taken by the ten largest. The receptor was derived from a girl between 10 and 17 years old with multiple sclerosis. The sample taken for sequencing was blood. This sequence joins TRBV28 and TRBJ2-3; TRBD2 aligns across 10 bases. CDR3 residues: CASTLAGGRDTQYF. The DNA for the CDR3 is TGTGCCAGCACCTTAGCGGGGGGAAGGGATACGCAGTATTTT.